The 17 T cell receptor beta chains below come from one sample, sequenced in a study of spatial heterogeneity in lung cancer. TCRdb re-called the 5' RACE reads through MiXCR, storing one row per CDR3 protein. The table lists almost 75,000 distinct CDR3 sequences, 13% of them singletons, with 6.5% to 7.5% in the top ten. As to time point: sample taken at primary tumor resection. Frozen PBMC, nontumor lung or tumor provided whole RNA, which was sequenced unsorted. The starting material was PBMCs, obtained at surgery. These receptors were collected from a male donor with early-stage non-small cell lung cancer.

This clonotype was picked up a small number of times. This chain joins TRBV20-1 and TRBJ2-2, with 7 bases matching TRBD1. V dropped 6 bases and J dropped 4; count of bases not matched to a gene: 8. The CDR3 totals 14 residues. Germline V gene lookup returns CDR1 DFQATT and CDR2 SNEGSKA (reference sequence). The CDR3 is CSATGTAFTGELFF. In nucleotides, the CDR3 is TGCAGTGCCACCGGGACAGCCTTCACCGGGGAGCTGTTTTTT.

The V gene is TRBV5-1, the J gene TRBJ2-5, with D perhaps matching TRBD2 (6 bases). This CDR3 has 12 residues. V lost 7 bases, J lost 5 bases, and 12 bases lay in between. The germline gives CDR1 SGHRS, CDR2 YFSETQ. DNA of the CDR3: TGCGCCAGCGATGGGGGGTCGGAGACCCAGTACTTC. Protein product: CASDGGSETQYF.

The chain employs TRBV27 and TRBJ1-6; D perhaps matches TRBD1 (5 bases). This CDR3 has 13 amino acids. Germline V lookup: CDR1 MNHEY, CDR2 SMNVEV (reference sequence). Trimming removed 6 bases from V and 10 bases from J, with 13 bases in between. CDR3 coding DNA: TGTGCCAGCAGCCGGGACTCCTGGTCACCCCTCCACTTT. It specifies CASSRDSWSPLHF.

The gene calls are TRBV4-1 and TRBJ1-1; D unresolved. Per germline, CDR1 MGHRA and CDR2 YSYEKL. Trimming shortened V by 1 base and J by 2 bases, and 11 bases separated the two germline ends. The CDR3 sequence is 15 residues long. The DNA of the CDR3 is TGCGCCAGCAGCCAAGTTACACGGACCAACACTGAAGCTTTCTTT. Amino acids: CASSQVTRTNTEAFF.

This clonotype occurred a few times. The V and J genes are TRBV11-2 and TRBJ1-1; no firm D call. The CDR3 extends over 14 amino acids. V gave up 0 bases and J gave up 3 bases, with 8 bases separating them. Germline lookup yields CDR1 SGHAT and CDR2 FQNNGV. The CDR3 is CASSLDRGYTEAFF. The DNA for the CDR3 is TGTGCCAGCAGCTTAGATCGGGGTTACACTGAAGCTTTCTTT.

This clonotype was counted ten times or more. This chain connects TRBV28 to TRBJ2-7; D ambiguous. The CDR3 length is 11 residues. Trimming pared 6 bases from V and 3 bases from J, leaving 6 bases between. Germline values: CDR1 MDHEN, CDR2 SYDVKM. DNA of the CDR3: TGTGCCAGCAGCCGATTCTACGAGCAGTACTTC. It is translated as CASSRFYEQYF.

CDR3 nucleotides: TGTGCCATCAGCGCAGGGGTTAACTATGGCTACACCTTC. Translating gives CAISAGVNYGYTF. The genes are TRBV10-3 and TRBJ1-2, with TRBD1 as a possible D gene (6 bases). Germline CDR1 ENHRY, CDR2 SYGVKD. Between the trimmed V and J ends, which lost 6 bases and 1 base, there was a span of 9 bases. CDR3 size: 13 residues.

This clonotype has just a few counts. The chain employs TRBV14 and TRBJ2-1; 9 bases align to TRBD2. Germline trimming cut 4 bases from V and 2 bases from J; bases unmatched to any gene: 3. Per germline, CDR1 SGHDN and CDR2 FVKESK. The CDR3 covers 15 residues. The DNA of the CDR3 is TGTGCCAGCAGCCTTAGCGGGAGCCCCTACAATGAGCAGTTCTTC. Amino acid sequence: CASSLSGSPYNEQFF. Drawing the rest from reference TRBV14 and TRBJ2-1, the complete variable domain is EAGVTQFPSHSVIEKGQTVTLRCDPISGHDNLYWYRRVMGKEIKFLLHFVKESKQDESGMPNNRFLAERTGGTYSTLKVQPAELEDSGVYFCASSLSGSPYNEQFFGPGTRLTVL.

This clonotype was seen more than once but under ten times. The V gene is TRBV20-1, the J gene TRBJ2-7; 11 bases agree with TRBD2. The germline V gene encodes CDR1 DFQATT and CDR2 SNEGSKA (reference sequence). The V gene end was trimmed by 3 bases and the J gene end by 5 bases; junction bases not matched to a gene: 18. The CDR3 is made up of 18 amino acids. CDR3 nucleotides: TGCAGTGCTAGCCTAATCGGGACTAGCGGCGATGAGTACCACGAGCAGTACTTC. Its translation: CSASLIGTSGDEYHEQYF.

Only a few counts were recorded for this clonotype. The chain couples TRBV5-1 to TRBJ1-4; 8 nucleotides line up with TRBD1. The germline gives CDR1 SGHRS, CDR2 YFSETQ. The CDR3 contains 16 residues. Trimming at V came to 0 bases and at J to 7 bases, leaving 8 bases not matched to a gene. Written as DNA, the CDR3 is TGCGCCAGCAGCTTGGTCGCAGGGGGCGCGGGTGAAAAACTGTTTTTT. It specifies CASSLVAGGAGEKLFF.

The rearrangement joins TRBV4-3 to TRBJ2-2; 8 bases are a match to TRBD2. Germline loops: CDR1 LGHNA, CDR2 YSLEER. The CDR3 has 16 amino acids. Losses at the gene ends were 4 bases for V and 1 base for J; bases not matched to a gene: 5. In nucleotides, the CDR3 is TGCGCCAGCAGCCGAACTAGCGGATTGAACACCGGGGAGCTGTTTTTT. Protein: CASSRTSGLNTGELFF.

This clonotype was picked up a small number of times. CDR3 region: CASSLFSGSGHNEQFF. The CDR3, as DNA: TGTGCCAGCAGCTTATTTAGCGGGAGTGGTCACAATGAGCAGTTCTTC. The chain combines TRBV11-2 with TRBJ2-1, with 9 bases matching TRBD2. Germline V CDR1 and CDR2: SGHAT, FQNNGV. This CDR3 contains 16 residues. The ends lost 2 bases at V and 5 bases at J; junction bases unmatched: 7.

The rearrangement links TRBV20-1 to TRBJ2-2; no clear D. Trimming removed 6 bases from V and 8 bases from J, with 19 bases in between. This CDR3 has 14 amino acids. CDR1 and CDR2 (germline): DFQATT, SNEGSKA (reference sequence). The CDR3 DNA reads TGCAGTGCGGCTAGGACCTTACTCAATGGGGAGCTGTTTTTT. It specifies CSAARTLLNGELFF.

The table lists this clonotype with many counts. The rearrangement uses TRBV10-3 and TRBJ2-7, with 10 bases identical to TRBD1. The CDR3 extends over 13 amino acids. Looked up from germline, CDR1 is ENHRY and CDR2 is SYGVKD. J gave up 2 bases and V 8 bases, and 3 bases lay outside the gene matches. The CDR3 sequence: CAIRGQGAYEQYF. The CDR3 nucleotides are TGTGCCATCCGTGGACAGGGGGCCTACGAGCAGTACTTC.

This clonotype was seen ten or more times. This rearrangement joins TRBV29-1 to TRBJ2-1; 7 nucleotides agree with TRBD2. Germline V lookup: CDR1 SQVTM, CDR2 ANQGSEA. Trimming at V came to 3 bases and at J to 2 bases, leaving 10 bases not matched to a gene. The CDR3 extends over 16 amino acids. The CDR3: CSVERGTSETYNEQFF. CDR3 nucleotide sequence: TGCAGCGTTGAGAGGGGCACTAGCGAAACCTACAATGAGCAGTTCTTC.

This clonotype has just a few counts. The V gene is TRBV27, the J gene TRBJ2-7, with D perhaps TRBD1 (6 bases). V was cut by 9 bases and J by 1 base, with 13 bases left in between. The CDR3 loop spans 13 amino acids. Germline values: CDR1 MNHEY, CDR2 SMNVEV (reference sequence). CDR3 region: CASSSQGSYEQYF. The CDR3 nucleotides are TGTGCCAGTTCTTCCCAGGGGTCCTACGAGCAGTACTTC.

Of note for this clonotype: One end of the junction fails to match germline, which may point to a read error. The V gene is TRBV7-9, the J gene TRBJ1-4, with 9 bases that match TRBD1. The germline V gene encodes CDR1 SEHNR and CDR2 FQNEAQ (reference sequence). There are 15 residues in the CDR3. DNA of the CDR3: TGTGTCAGCAGCAGGACAGGGGAGGCTAATGAAAAACTGTTTTTT. The encoded protein is CVSSRTGEANEKLFF.